A single sample is the source of the 8 T cell receptor beta chains below, sequenced in a study of T-cell reconstitution after alpha-beta-depleted transplantation in children. Preparation of the TCRbeta library used unique molecular identifiers. In TCRdb, the PCR reads were re-called with MiXCR into one record per CDR3 protein. The data show roughly 570,000 distinct CDR3 sequences, with about a quarter seen just once and 35% to 40% held by the top ten. The sample in question was PBMCs, obtained before TCRalphabeta/CD19-depleted stem cell transplant. The receptor source for this set is a boy under two years old with Wiskott-Aldrich syndrome, due to receive a stem cell transplant.

This clonotype was seen only a few times. The chain couples TRBV20-1 to TRBJ2-6, with 9 bases that match TRBD1. This CDR3 is built from 17 residues. J lost 0 bases, V lost 4 bases, and 7 bases had no gene match. CDR1 is DFQATT, CDR2 SNEGSKA, per germline (reference sequence). The DNA of the CDR3 is TGCAGTGCTACTCCGACAGGGGGAATCTCTGGGGCCAACGTCCTGACTTTC. Translation gives CSATPTGGISGANVLTF.

The J gene is TRBJ1-2, the V gene TRBV20-1, with D possibly TRBD1 on 5 matching bases. V was clipped by 1 base and J by 13 bases, with 13 bases between them. The CDR3 spans 11 residues. Looked up from germline, CDR1 is DFQATT and CDR2 is SNEGSKA (reference sequence). The CDR3, as DNA: TGCAGTGCTAGAGGGGGGGAGGGATTCACCTTC. Translated, it gives CSARGGEGFTF.

The chain uses TRBV15 and TRBJ2-3, with D possibly TRBD1 on 6 matching bases. Trimming stripped 1 base from V and 9 bases from J, with 20 bases between. Germline loops: CDR1 LNHNV, CDR2 YYDKDF (reference sequence). The CDR3 is 16 amino acids. The chain's CDR3 is CATSRVGARVGGTQYF. CDR3 nucleotides: TGTGCCACCAGCAGAGTGGGGGCCAGGGTGGGTGGCACGCAGTATTTT.

This chain connects TRBV4-1 to TRBJ2-2; TRBD2 matches 7 bases. The germline V gene has CDR1 MGHRA and CDR2 YSYEKL. V was clipped by 4 bases and J by 3 bases; unmatched bases: 5. The CDR3 consists of 15 residues. CDR3 nucleotide sequence: TGCGCCAGCAGCCCGTGGGGGGGATACACCGGGGAGCTGTTTTTT. Protein sequence: CASSPWGGYTGELFF.

This clonotype was detected only a few times. The chain has TRBV2 and TRBJ2-5; tentatively, D is TRBD1 or TRBD2 (5 bases each). CDR1 and CDR2 from the germline V gene are SNHLY and FYNNEI. CDR3 length: 16 amino acids. Trimming stripped 7 bases from V and 2 bases from J, with 20 bases between. The CDR3 sequence is CASISPGRDDQETQYF. CDR3 coding DNA: TGTGCCAGCATTTCTCCCGGCAGGGACGATCAAGAGACCCAGTACTTC.

The chain couples TRBV5-1 to TRBJ2-1, with 7 positions matching TRBD2. The germline V gene encodes CDR1 SGHRS and CDR2 YFSETQ. This CDR3 spans 14 amino acids. Trimming at V came to 7 bases and at J to 9 bases, leaving 13 bases not matched to a gene. CDR3 nucleotide sequence: TGCGCCAGCCGAGACCCTAGCGGAGGAGGTGAGCAGTTCTTC. This encodes CASRDPSGGGEQFF. Full variable domain (remainder filled in from reference TRBV5-1 and TRBJ2-1): KAGVTQTPRYLIKTRGQQVTLSCSPISGHRSVSWYQQTPGQGLQFLFEYFSETQRNKGNFPGRFSGRQFSNSRSEMNVSTLELGDSALYLCASRDPSGGGEQFFGPGTRLTVL.

This chain links TRBV12-3 or TRBV12-4 with TRBJ1-2; 8 nucleotides align to TRBD1. V gave up 7 bases and J gave up 4 bases; unmatched junction bases: 8. The CDR3 runs to 14 residues. The chain's CDR3 is CASTLGGQVYGYTF. The DNA for the CDR3 is TGTGCCAGCACCCTCGGGGGACAGGTCTATGGCTACACCTTC.

The chain uses TRBV4-2 and TRBJ2-7; TRBD1 matches at 11 bases. Losses at the gene ends were 2 bases for V and 3 bases for J; bases not matched to a gene: 6. The length of the CDR3 is 16 residues. CDR1 and CDR2 from the germline V gene are LGHNA and YNFKEQ. This chain's CDR3 is CASSQSPGTGGYEQYF. CDR3 bases: TGTGCCAGCAGCCAAAGCCCCGGGACAGGGGGCTACGAGCAGTACTTC.